This T cell receptor (beta chain) was observed in a study of human T cells and chemical hapten exposure (dated by TCRdb to the early 2020s). With regard to the full study: For sensitization, 2% DPC in acetone was applied to a roughly 2 cm by roughly 2 cm area of upper inner arm skin. Throughout the approximately 24-week study period, patients were also given weekly therapeutic DPC doses on the scalp. Patch testing on the upper back used Finn chambers containing 0.01% DPC, with scoring done after 6 days according to International Contact Dermatitis Research Group standards. The mostly female patient cohort included alopecia areata with under or over 50% scalp involvement, alopecia totalis and alopecia universalis. Libraries were pooled for sequencing, and variation in per-sample TCR yields was attributed mainly to small differences in library volumes within the pool. In alopecia patients, the study followed how the peripheral blood TCR repertoire changed in vivo over primary and secondary sensitization to diphenylcyclopropenone (DPC), a hapten. Patient blood was sampled pre-sensitization (week 0) and at 2, 6 and about 24 weeks after DPC sensitization. For TCR sequencing, blood came from 25 to 35 alopecia patients at anywhere from one to four time points (pre-sensitization, 2, 6 and 24 weeks).

Receptors were amplified or captured by RACE. Reads for this sample came from a NextSeq 500. During library preparation, unique molecular identifiers were attached to individual cDNA molecules so that TCRs could be counted in a quantitative, reproducible way. Both TCR alpha and TCR beta chains were sequenced from each blood RNA sample. The paper's processing steps were these. A median of roughly 99,000 TCRs per sample was observed, with a range of roughly 20,000 to 700,000. V, J and CDR3 annotation of the TCR reads was performed with the Decombinator software suite. For the PS versus PT1 abundance plots, all samples were subsampled to the same number of TCRs (28,000). TCRs were defined as expanded if absent before sensitization and observed at least eight times at the 2-week time point. In-frame beta chains were kept once TCRdb had trimmed the public reads at Q25 with fastp and called clones with MiXCR. Each CDR3 protein gets just one entry, which takes the most common genes and DNA from the rows behind it. The V and J calls, along with clone size, are taken from TCRdb and not from the paper's own processing. A total of about 70,000 distinct CDR3 sequences appear in this sample, over 6.5% of them only once. Clones ranked in the top ten supply about 3% of the sample.

Results the study describes overall, beyond this receptor: The number of PT1 expanded TCRs positively correlated with patch test score, significant at thresholds 8, 16 and 32 but not 4. DPC sensitization did not change the number of TCRs with a frequency above 1 in 1000, and there was no evidence of changes in global repertoire structure. All patients had alopecia, a presumed autoimmune disease, so their immune response might differ from that of healthy individuals. Expanded TCRs formed significantly more large CDR3 similarity clusters than pre-sensitization or healthy control sets, consistent with antigen-driven responses. After repeated subsampling, the strength of the expansion versus patch-test correlation and the threshold at which it became significant changed.

This clonotype was seen many times. Its antigen has not been determined. No much larger clonotype is one base removed from it; base qualities were not supplied. The CDR3 starts with the cysteine, ends with the phenylalanine, and has 13 residues. This entry keeps only the CDR3 DNA: 39 bases, framed from base 1. For CDR1 and CDR2, the germline V gene lists SQVTM and ANQGSEA. V and J are truncated by 2 bases and 2 bases respectively, leaving an intervening sequence of 6 bases. Taken with the paper, the label for time point translates to: patch test 2, 6 weeks after DPC sensitization. Reading the label with the study, this specimen's treatment or condition is: therapeutic diphenylcyclopropenone sensitization with weekly scalp DPC. Blood at each patch-test visit was drawn before the patch test was applied. Eligible patients were aged 18 to 70, diagnosed with alopecia, deemed suitable for DPC therapy, and excluded if pregnant. Total RNA was extracted from unfractionated whole blood that had been collected in Tempus Blood RNA tubes.

Source: whole blood, taken in connection with sensitization to the hapten diphenylcyclopropenone (DPC). This clonotype originated in a woman aged 45 to 65 with alopecia areata. Some clones in this sample may be carry-over from other donors' samples. This sequence uses TRBV29-1 and TRBJ2-2, with an unclear D gene assignment. The DNA sequence is given as TGCAGCGTTGAACAGGACAACACCGGGGAGCTGTTTTTT. This sequence encodes CSVEQDNTGELFF.